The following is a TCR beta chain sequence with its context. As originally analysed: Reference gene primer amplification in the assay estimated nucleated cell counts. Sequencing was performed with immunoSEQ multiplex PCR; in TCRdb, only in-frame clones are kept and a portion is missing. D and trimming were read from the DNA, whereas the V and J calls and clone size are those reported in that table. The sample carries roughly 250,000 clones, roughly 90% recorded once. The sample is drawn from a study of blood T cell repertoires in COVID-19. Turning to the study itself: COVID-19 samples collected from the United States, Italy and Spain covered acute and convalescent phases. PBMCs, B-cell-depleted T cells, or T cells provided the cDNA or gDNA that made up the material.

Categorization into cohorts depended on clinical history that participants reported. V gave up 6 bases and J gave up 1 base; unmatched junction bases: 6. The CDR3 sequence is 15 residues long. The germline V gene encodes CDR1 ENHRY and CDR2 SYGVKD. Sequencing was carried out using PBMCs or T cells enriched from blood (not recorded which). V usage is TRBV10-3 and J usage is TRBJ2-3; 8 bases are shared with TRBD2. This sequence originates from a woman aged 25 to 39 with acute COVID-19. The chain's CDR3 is CAISSETSGTDTQYF. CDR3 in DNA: TGTGCCATCAGCTCCGAGACTAGCGGCACAGATACGCAGTATTTT.